Following are 26 T cell receptor beta chains from one sample sequenced in a study of T-cell reconstitution after alpha-beta-depleted transplantation in children. Researchers prepared the TCRbeta library using unique molecular identifiers, the study reports. TCRdb independently ran MiXCR on the PCR reads; one entry per CDR3 protein. This table has 350,000 to 500,000 distinct CDR3 sequences, over 40% appearing once. This sample comprised PBMCs, obtained before TCRalphabeta/CD19-depleted stem cell transplant. The origin of the receptors is a girl between 2 and 10 years old with aplastic anemia, due to receive a stem cell transplant.

J is TRBJ1-2 and V is TRBV15; D perhaps matches TRBD1 (5 bases). V was pared by 5 bases and J by 2 bases, with 12 bases between. Germline V lookup: CDR1 LNHNV, CDR2 YYDKDF (reference sequence). The CDR3 sequence is 14 residues long. The CDR3 loop is CATSFPGRNYGYTF. In nucleotides, the CDR3 is TGTGCCACCAGCTTCCCGGGACGGAACTATGGCTACACCTTC. Full variable domain (remainder filled in from reference TRBV15 and TRBJ1-2): DAMVIQNPRYQVTQFGKPVTLSCSQTLNHNVMYWYQQKSSQAPKLLFHYYDKDFNNEADTPDNFQSRRPNTSFCFLDIRSPGLGDTAMYLCATSFPGRNYGYTFGSGTRLTVV.

This clonotype was detected ten times or more. The chain couples TRBV5-1 to TRBJ2-1; no firm D call. V dropped 0 bases and J dropped 6 bases, with 19 bases sitting between them. Per the germline V gene, CDR1 is SGHRS and CDR2 is YFSETQ. The CDR3 sequence is 17 residues long. The CDR3, as DNA: TGCGCCAGCAGCTTGGAGGGTCTTGGTAAACTTTCCAATGAGCAGTTCTTC. Translation gives CASSLEGLGKLSNEQFF.

The gene calls are TRBV18 and TRBJ2-7, with a possible D match to TRBD1 (5 bases). The CDR3 sequence is 17 residues long. Trimming stripped 5 bases from V and 0 bases from J, with 20 bases between. Germline-derived CDR1 and CDR2 are KGHSH and LQKENI. This CDR3 is CASSGEGADPSSYEQYF. The CDR3 nucleotides read TGTGCCAGCTCAGGTGAAGGGGCGGATCCGAGCTCCTACGAGCAGTACTTC. Full variable domain (outside the CDR3, taken from reference TRBV18 and TRBJ2-7): NAGVMQNPRHLVRRRGQEARLRCSPMKGHSHVYWYRQLPEEGLKFMVYLQKENIIDESGMPKERFSAEFPKEGPSILRIQQVVRGDSAAYFCASSGEGADPSSYEQYFGPGTRLTVT.

This chain uses TRBV7-9 with TRBJ2-5, with D perhaps given as TRBD1 or TRBD2 (5 bases each). The CDR3 extends over 14 amino acids. Germline V gene lookup returns CDR1 SEHNR and CDR2 FQNEAQ (reference sequence). The V end lost 5 bases, the J end lost 1 base, and 11 bases lay between the germline ends. DNA for the CDR3: TGTGCCAGCAGCGCGGCCGGGACCCAAGAGACCCAGTACTTC. Translation gives CASSAAGTQETQYF.

The chain couples TRBV12-3 or TRBV12-4 to TRBJ1-5, with no clear D. The CDR3 has 14 amino acids. Trimming stripped 3 bases from V and 6 bases from J, with 12 bases between. CDR3 nucleotide sequence: TGTGCCAGCAGTTTCAAGGGAGGCGGTCAGCCCCAGCATTTT. This sequence encodes CASSFKGGGQPQHF.

This clonotype was counted only a few times. The chain uses TRBV6-2 or TRBV6-3 and TRBJ1-4; maybe TRBD1 (5 bases). The CDR3 totals 16 residues. The germline gives CDR1 MNHEY, CDR2 SVGEGT. Trimming stripped 2 bases from V and 0 bases from J, with 10 bases between. CDR3 protein: CASSYRRGATNEKLFF. In nucleotides, the CDR3 is TGTGCCAGCAGTTACCGGAGGGGCGCAACTAATGAAAAACTGTTTTTT.

This clonotype came up a few times. The V call is TRBV7-6, the J call TRBJ2-7, with 9 bases that match TRBD2. With 5 bases clipped from V and 4 bases from J, the junction kept 3 bases outside the gene matches. The CDR3 extends over 13 amino acids. CDR1 SGHVS and CDR2 FNYEAQ come from the germline V gene. The CDR3 region is CASSRAGGYEQYF. CDR3 nucleotides: TGTGCCAGCAGCCGCGCGGGGGGGTACGAGCAGTACTTC.

V usage is TRBV15 and J usage is TRBJ2-3, with 7 bases aligning to TRBD1. CDR1 LNHNV and CDR2 YYDKDF come from the germline V gene (reference sequence). V was pared by 5 bases and J by 6 bases, with 14 bases of the junction left unmatched. The CDR3 contains 16 residues. The CDR3 spells CATSPTGQTHTDTQYF. The CDR3, as DNA: TGTGCCACCAGCCCGACAGGGCAGACGCACACGGATACGCAGTATTTT.

Here the CDR3 reads CASGLDSGSSYNEQFF. The DNA of the CDR3 is TGTGCCTCCGGCCTGGATAGCGGGAGCTCCTACAATGAGCAGTTCTTC. This chain joins TRBV7-4 and TRBJ2-1, with 9 bases lining up with TRBD2. V trimming: 11 bases; J trimming: 0 bases; junction bases outside the gene matches: 11. The CDR3 runs to 16 residues. The germline V gene encodes CDR1 SGHVT and CDR2 SQSDAQ.

This clonotype has a handful of counts. The V and J genes are TRBV24-1 and TRBJ2-3; 10 nucleotides align to TRBD1. CDR1 is KGHDR, CDR2 SFDVKD, per germline. V lost 4 bases, J lost 5 bases, and 8 bases stayed unmatched. This CDR3 comprises 16 residues. This CDR3 reads CATSESGQGPGDTQYF. The CDR3 DNA sequence: TGTGCCACCAGTGAGTCGGGACAGGGGCCGGGAGATACGCAGTATTTT.

This chain links TRBV4-2 with TRBJ2-7; the D gene is possibly TRBD1 (6 bases). The V and J ends lost 4 bases and 2 bases respectively, with 12 bases between them. Germline V CDR1 and CDR2: LGHNA, YNFKEQ. This CDR3 region has 14 residues. The CDR3 DNA is TGTGCCAGCAGCCGGGAACAGGGAACCTACGAGCAGTACTTC. Encoded protein: CASSREQGTYEQYF.

This clonotype was observed many times. This chain connects TRBV7-2 to TRBJ2-7; TRBD1 matches 7 bases. The CDR3 is made up of 19 amino acids. The ends lost 2 bases at V and 0 bases at J; junction bases unmatched: 16. Germline CDR1 and CDR2: SGHTA and FQGNSA. The CDR3 DNA follows: TGTGCCAGCAGCTTACGCCCGGGGACAGTTGACAGGAGCTCCTACGAGCAGTACTTC. Protein: CASSLRPGTVDRSSYEQYF.

The V gene is TRBV28, the J gene TRBJ2-7; weak D call: TRBD1 (5 bases). Germline CDR1 is MDHEN and CDR2 is SYDVKM. The germline V and J ends were trimmed by 6 bases and 3 bases, with 12 bases remaining between them. This CDR3 is 13 amino acids long. The CDR3 is CASRRQSGYEQYF. The CDR3 DNA is TGTGCCAGCAGGCGACAGTCCGGCTACGAGCAGTACTTC.

The genes are TRBV30 and TRBJ2-7; 7 nucleotides align to TRBD1. The J segment lost 3 bases and the V segment lost 1 base, leaving 9 bases of the junction unmatched. Germline V gene data show CDR1 as GTSNPN and CDR2 as SVGIG (reference sequence). The CDR3 is made up of 15 amino acids. DNA of the CDR3: TGTGCCTGGAGTGCAAGAAGGGGGCGGAACTACGAGCAGTACTTC. Translation gives CAWSARRGRNYEQYF.

The V call is TRBV12-3 or TRBV12-4, the J call TRBJ2-2, with no clear D. The CDR3 covers 17 residues. Trimming pared 3 bases from V and 1 base from J, leaving 15 bases between. The CDR3, as DNA: TGTGCCAGCAGTTTCTCCCACATGGAAGAGAACACCGGGGAGCTGTTTTTT. The encoded protein is CASSFSHMEENTGELFF.

In this sample, this clonotype turned up many times. CDR3 residues: CSARSTGGYEQYF. The DNA for the CDR3 is TGCAGTGCTAGGTCGACAGGGGGTTACGAGCAGTACTTC. The rearrangement joins TRBV20-1 to TRBJ2-7; 9 positions agree with TRBD1. The V segment lost 3 bases and the J segment 4 bases; nucleotides outside the gene matches: 4. This CDR3 comprises 13 residues. Germline-derived CDR1 and CDR2 are DFQATT and SNEGSKA (reference sequence).

The gene calls are TRBV6-5 and TRBJ2-7; the D call may be TRBD1 or TRBD2 (6 bases each). CDR1 is MNHEY and CDR2 is SVGAGI in the germline V gene. Deletions cut 2 bases from V and 0 bases from J, with 11 bases between. The CDR3 covers 15 residues. CDR3 region: CASSYGGTHSYEQYF. CDR3 in DNA: TGTGCCAGCAGTTACGGCGGGACACACTCCTACGAGCAGTACTTC.

The chain couples TRBV10-3 to TRBJ2-5; the match to TRBD2 covers 7 bases. The germline gives CDR1 ENHRY, CDR2 SYGVKD. Losses at the gene ends were 0 bases for V and 5 bases for J; bases not matched to a gene: 0. The CDR3 runs 13 residues. The CDR3: CAISESGGETQYF. DNA for the CDR3: TGTGCCATCAGTGAGTCGGGGGGGGAGACCCAGTACTTC.

A few counts support this clonotype. The chain links TRBV15 to TRBJ1-3; no reliable D call. The CDR3 length is 13 residues. The V and J ends lost 3 bases and 3 bases respectively, with 6 bases between them. In germline, CDR1 is LNHNV, CDR2 YYDKDF (reference sequence). CDR3 amino acids: CATSSSYGNTIYF. CDR3 nucleotides: TGTGCCACCAGCAGCAGCTATGGAAACACCATATATTTT.

The rearrangement links TRBV5-1 to TRBJ2-7; 7 bases align to TRBD2. The germline V gene encodes CDR1 SGHRS and CDR2 YFSETQ. Trimming at V came to 4 bases and at J to 2 bases, leaving 9 bases not matched to a gene. CDR3 length: 15 amino acids. CDR3 residues: CASSPWGGATYEQYF. The CDR3 DNA follows: TGCGCCAGCAGCCCTTGGGGGGGTGCGACCTACGAGCAGTACTTC.

This clonotype was seen a handful of times. The rearrangement joins TRBV24-1 to TRBJ2-5, with D tentatively TRBD2 (5 bases). V was shortened by 3 bases and J by 7 bases, with 8 bases between the two germline ends. From germline, CDR1 is KGHDR and CDR2 SFDVKD. The CDR3 runs to 12 residues. The CDR3 DNA sequence: TGTGCCACCAGTGATCTACGGGGGACCCAGTACTTC. Translating it yields CATSDLRGTQYF.

The rearrangement joins TRBV29-1 to TRBJ2-1; D is perhaps TRBD1 or TRBD2 (8 bases each). Trimming left V 3 bases short and J 5 bases short, with 17 bases between. The CDR3 totals 15 residues. CDR1 is SQVTM and CDR2 is ANQGSEA in the germline V gene. CDR3 amino acids: CSVDIAGQANNEQFF. The CDR3 coding sequence is TGCAGCGTTGATATAGCGGGACAGGCCAACAATGAGCAGTTCTTC.

V usage is TRBV20-1 and J usage is TRBJ1-1; D perhaps matches TRBD1 (5 bases). Looked up from germline, CDR1 is DFQATT and CDR2 is SNEGSKA (reference sequence). The CDR3 is 15 amino acids. Between the trimmed V and J ends, which lost 0 bases and 4 bases, there was a span of 15 bases. This CDR3 reads CSAREGSGGRTEAFF. The CDR3 bases are TGCAGTGCTAGAGAAGGCAGTGGGGGTCGCACTGAAGCTTTCTTT.

The chain couples TRBV20-1 to TRBJ1-6; unclear D gene. In germline, CDR1 is DFQATT, CDR2 SNEGSKA (reference sequence). V lost 6 bases and J 0 bases, leaving 6 bases between the germline ends. The CDR3 extends over 13 amino acids. CDR3 region: CSARGSYNSPLHF. In nucleotides, the CDR3 is TGCAGTGCCCGGGGCTCCTATAATTCACCCCTCCACTTT.

The rearrangement joins TRBV24-1 to TRBJ2-7; no definite D call. The germline gives CDR1 KGHDR, CDR2 SFDVKD. Deletions cut 1 base from V and 3 bases from J, with 6 bases between. The CDR3 contains 13 residues. The CDR3 loop is CATSDLQSYEQYF. The CDR3 nucleotides read TGTGCCACCAGTGATTTACAAAGCTACGAGCAGTACTTC.

V usage is TRBV5-5 and J usage is TRBJ2-1, with TRBD2 identical over 7 bases. Germline-derived CDR1 and CDR2 are SGHKS and YYEKEE (reference sequence). This CDR3 has 15 amino acids. The junction had 6 bases not matched to a gene; V was cut back by 0 bases and J by 6 bases. The CDR3 reads CASSLGLAAGNEQFF. The CDR3 region has the DNA TGTGCCAGCAGCTTGGGGCTAGCGGCGGGCAATGAGCAGTTCTTC.